Reported below is one T cell receptor beta chain. What antigen it recognizes has not been identified. Base quality data are lacking; no much larger clone is found one base away. The source of the sample is a study of shared clonotypes between healthy human individuals (dated by TCRdb to the early 2020s). Regarding the research as a whole: Three men and two women, aged 18 to 49 years, made up the cohort. For each donor, CD4 naive and CD4 memory were each given three plates, CD8 naive was given two plates, and CD8 memory was given one plate. To increase sequencing depth and limit assay-specific biases, TCR repertoire library preparation and sequencing were carried out by different laboratories using diverse techniques. Leukapheresis yielded between about 0.94 and 8.9 billion PBMCs per donor. To estimate repertoire size and how much clonotypes are shared between individuals, the study performed deep sequencing of blood TCR repertoires from a few healthy adults.

Using the deep immunoSEQ assay, multiplex PCR amplified TCR CDR3 regions from genomic DNA. For each cell subset, the extracted genomic DNA was distributed evenly across all wells of several immunoSEQ 96-well plates, and each plate served as one replicate. For sorted subsets, 150 to 200 ng genomic DNA, equal to tens of thousands of T cell genomes, was loaded into each replicate PCR. Purified libraries were measured with a Qubit 3.0 fluorometer, size-checked on a Bioanalyzer 2100, and measured again with the KAPA Library Quantification kit. A separate single-read 150-cycle Illumina NextSeq 550 flow cell was used to sequence each immunoSEQ 96-well plate. The study's own analysis went as follows. The immunoSEQ output contained only junctional sequences without quality scores, so filtering could not match that applied to full-length reads. To assign V/J genes and CDR3, sequences were annotated using PyIR, a Python wrapper for IgBLAST v1.9, with IMGT germline references. Reads were filtered out if the reads had weak V/J assignments (E-value above 1e-6), no CDR3, stop codons, out-of-frame junctions, or ambiguous translated residues. V3J clonotypes were defined as sequences sharing an identical inferred V gene, J gene, and CDR3 amino acid sequence. Percentage overlap between repertoires was calculated by dividing the number of shared unique clonotypes by the size of the smaller repertoire. Three approaches were used to assess repertoire richness: RTK rarefaction, the Chao1 estimator, and Recon v2.1 estimates of unobserved clonotypes. Generation probabilities were computed with OLGA for all TCRbeta clonotypes obtained by the gDNA method from several donors. The table was pulled from immuneACCESS by TCRdb, which kept in-frame rearrangements only. Such tables lose some clones; where checked, under half of the loss comes from unresolved V genes, and the rest has no known cause. The DNA gave D and trimming, while V, J and clone size come from that table. The sample table shows about 670,000 clones, and about two thirds are seen once. The top ten clonotypes cover under 2% of the sample.

On the study overall, not on this receptor specifically: When a few donors were compared, the shared fraction of clonotypes was roughly 4.8% for naive CD4, 3% to 4% for naive CD8, 2% to 2.5% for memory CD4, and 0.3% to 0.5% for memory CD8. Pairwise subsampling led to the expectation that sequencing depth would affect the degree of clonotype sharing among donors. The small number of donors limited the genetic and exposure-history diversity represented. Sampling was limited to blood, and TCR repertoires in tissue likely differ from TCR repertoires in blood. Higher generation probabilities were observed for clonotypes shared by all four sorted-subset donors than for non-shared clonotypes. Incomplete sequencing was indicated by rarefaction of sorted-subset datasets, despite the large sequencing depth. Naive subsets generally had larger estimated clonotype richness than memory subsets.

The CDR3 measures 14 amino acids from cysteine to phenylalanine. Left in the record is the CDR3 DNA by itself, 42 bases read in frame from the first base. Trimming leaves V shorter by 1 base and J shorter by 5 bases, with the junction holding 7 bases beyond the gene matches. Based on the germline V gene (reference sequence), the CDR1 and CDR2 sequences are GTSNPN and SVGIG. The donors were healthy, HIV-negative adults who had no recently reported acute infections or vaccinations. Every donor was a Caucasian adult residing in Nashville, Tennessee, USA. Magnetic negative selection was used to enrich CD4+ T cells, after which naive cells were positively selected on CD45RA and the negative fraction became the memory subset. After blood collection by leukapheresis, PBMCs were isolated using Ficoll-Histopaque density gradient centrifugation and then cryopreserved in the vapor phase of liquid nitrogen. Analytical flow cytometry was used to check the purity and quantity of every magnetically sorted T cell population. Genomic DNA was isolated from every sorted fraction and measured by UV absorbance on a Nanodrop 2000c.

Rearrangement joined TRBV30 to TRBJ2-7; 8 nucleotides in the junction match TRBD1. The clonotype originates from a woman between 25 and 40 years old in good health. The specimen sequenced was memory CD4+ T cells sorted from blood. The sample's cell subset or site label is to be understood as: CD45RA-negative fraction. Read as DNA, the sequence is TGTGCCTGGAGTGGTGGACAGGGATACCACGAGCAGTACTTC. Its protein reads: CAWSGGQGYHEQYF.